This is a list of T cell receptor beta chains from one sample in a study of blood T cell repertoires in COVID-19. Method: immunoSEQ multiplex PCR; TCRdb's copy keeps in-frame clones and lacks some. The table lists tens of thousands of clones, around 80% of them singletons. Sample: peripheral blood. The receptors were sampled from a human donor in a cohort sampled during active COVID-19. Each CDR3 is given with its conserved first and last residue. A D gene is named only where the DNA matches it firmly. Clone size is shown for a subset of rows, as once, few, many or a class of expanded clone.

D gene: TRBD1
J gene: TRBJ1-1
clone size: NA
V gene: TRBV3-1/TRBV3-2
CDR3 protein: CASSPQSYRGTEAFF
CDR3 DNA: TGTGCCAGCAGCCCACAATCGTACAGGGGTACTGAAGCTTTCTTT

D gene: NA
J gene: TRBJ1-5
clone size: once
V gene: TRBV18
CDR3 protein: CASWEGTVGQPQHF
CDR3 DNA: TGTGCCAGCTGGGAGGGGACGGTGGGTCAGCCCCAGCATTTT

D gene: NA
J gene: TRBJ1-5
clone size: NA
V gene: TRBV9
CDR3 protein: CASSVSGWNQPQHF
CDR3 DNA: TGTGCCAGCAGCGTATCGGGGTGGAATCAGCCCCAGCATTTT

D gene: NA
J gene: TRBJ2-1
clone size: few
V gene: TRBV25-1
CDR3 protein: CATQSGFEQFF
CDR3 DNA: TGTGCCACCCAGTCCGGGTTTGAGCAGTTCTTC

D gene: NA
J gene: TRBJ2-7
clone size: NA
V gene: TRBV19
CDR3 protein: CAVSPSSGYEQYF
CDR3 DNA: TGTGCCGTTAGTCCTAGCAGTGGCTACGAGCAGTACTTC

D gene: TRBD1
J gene: TRBJ2-5
clone size: few
V gene: TRBV2
CDR3 protein: CASSDIQGQGKETQYF
CDR3 DNA: TGTGCCAGCAGTGATATACAAGGACAGGGAAAAGAGACCCAGTACTTC

D gene: TRBD2
J gene: TRBJ2-1
clone size: NA
V gene: TRBV7-3
CDR3 protein: CASSLYGGRGSEQFF
CDR3 DNA: TGTGCCAGCAGCTTATACGGCGGGAGAGGTAGTGAGCAGTTCTTC

D gene: NA
J gene: TRBJ1-3
clone size: few
V gene: TRBV5-4
CDR3 protein: CASSLGPVVNTIYF
CDR3 DNA: TGTGCCAGCAGCTTGGGGCCTGTGGTCAACACCATATATTTT

D gene: NA
J gene: TRBJ1-4
clone size: NA
V gene: TRBV5-1
CDR3 protein: CASSLGSNNEKLFF
CDR3 DNA: TGCGCCAGCAGCTTGGGCAGTAATAATGAAAAACTGTTTTTT

D gene: TRBD2
J gene: TRBJ2-2
clone size: NA
V gene: TRBV5-4
CDR3 protein: CASSPGGLAGGPNTGELFF
CDR3 DNA: TGTGCCAGCAGCCCCGGAGGTCTAGCGGGAGGCCCAAACACCGGGGAGCTGTTTTTT

D gene: NA
J gene: TRBJ2-3
clone size: NA
V gene: TRBV24-1
CDR3 protein: CATSDPSTDTQYF
CDR3 DNA: TGTGCCACCAGTGACCCAAGCACAGATACGCAGTATTTT

D gene: NA
J gene: TRBJ2-7
clone size: NA
V gene: TRBV15
CDR3 protein: CATSRAWEAYEQYF
CDR3 DNA: TGTGCCACCAGCAGAGCCTGGGAGGCGTACGAGCAGTACTTC

D gene: TRBD1
J gene: TRBJ1-4
clone size: NA
V gene: TRBV19
CDR3 protein: CASIRGGTGNEKLFF
CDR3 DNA: TGTGCCAGTATAAGGGGCGGGACAGGGAATGAAAAACTGTTTTTT

D gene: NA
J gene: TRBJ2-2
clone size: NA
V gene: TRBV11-2
CDR3 protein: CASSYNRGWRANTGELFF
CDR3 DNA: TGTGCCAGCAGCTATAATCGAGGGTGGCGAGCGAACACCGGGGAGCTGTTTTTT

D gene: NA
J gene: TRBJ2-3
clone size: NA
V gene: TRBV3-1/TRBV3-2
CDR3 protein: CASSQDEKITDTQYF
CDR3 DNA: TGTGCCAGCAGCCAAGACGAGAAGATCACAGATACGCAGTATTTT

D gene: TRBD1
J gene: TRBJ1-3
clone size: NA
V gene: TRBV9
CDR3 protein: CASTTSGGGGNTIYF
CDR3 DNA: TGTGCCAGCACCACCTCAGGGGGCGGTGGAAACACCATATATTTT

D gene: NA
J gene: TRBJ2-5
clone size: NA
V gene: TRBV7-3
CDR3 protein: CASSLVATETQYF
CDR3 DNA: TGTGCCAGCAGCTTAGTGGCAACAGAGACCCAGTACTTC

D gene: NA
J gene: TRBJ2-5
clone size: NA
V gene: TRBV6-2/TRBV6-3
CDR3 protein: CASSYATRTGTQYF
CDR3 DNA: TGTGCCAGCAGTTACGCGACTAGGACGGGGACCCAGTACTTC

D gene: NA
J gene: TRBJ2-7
clone size: NA
V gene: TRBV5-6
CDR3 protein: CASSLGPWEAQDYEQYF
CDR3 DNA: TGTGCCAGCAGCTTGGGCCCCTGGGAGGCCCAGGACTACGAGCAGTACTTC

D gene: TRBD1
J gene: TRBJ2-7
clone size: NA
V gene: TRBV18
CDR3 protein: CASSPGTASYEQYF
CDR3 DNA: TGTGCCAGCTCTCCCGGGACAGCCTCCTACGAGCAGTACTTC

D gene: TRBD1
J gene: TRBJ1-1
clone size: NA
V gene: TRBV19
CDR3 protein: CASSPGQGFPNTEAFF
CDR3 DNA: TGTGCCAGTAGCCCGGGACAGGGGTTCCCAAACACTGAAGCTTTCTTT

D gene: TRBD2
J gene: TRBJ2-7
clone size: few
V gene: TRBV7-2
CDR3 protein: CASSPGLAGFRSYEQYF
CDR3 DNA: TGTGCCAGCAGCCCGGGACTAGCGGGATTCCGGAGCTACGAGCAGTACTTC